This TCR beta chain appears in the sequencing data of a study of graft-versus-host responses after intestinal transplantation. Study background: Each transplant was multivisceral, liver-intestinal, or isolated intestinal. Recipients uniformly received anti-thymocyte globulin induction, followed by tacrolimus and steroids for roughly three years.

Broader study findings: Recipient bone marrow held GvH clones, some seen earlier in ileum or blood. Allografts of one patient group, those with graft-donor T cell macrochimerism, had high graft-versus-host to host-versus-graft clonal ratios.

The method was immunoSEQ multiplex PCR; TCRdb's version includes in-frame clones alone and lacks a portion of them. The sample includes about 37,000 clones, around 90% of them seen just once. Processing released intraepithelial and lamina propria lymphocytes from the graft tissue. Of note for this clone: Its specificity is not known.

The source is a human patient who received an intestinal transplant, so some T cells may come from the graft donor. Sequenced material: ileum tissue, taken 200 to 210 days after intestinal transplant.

The chain's CDR3 is CASSQEGDTEAFF. The DNA for the CDR3 is TGCGCCAGCAGCCAAGAGGGGGACACTGAAGCTTTCTTT. This sequence joins TRBV4-1 and TRBJ1-1, with D possibly TRBD1 on 5 matching bases. The CDR3 loop spans 13 amino acids. Germline V gives CDR1 MGHRA, CDR2 YSYEKL. V was shortened by 0 bases and J by 3 bases, with 5 bases between the two germline ends.